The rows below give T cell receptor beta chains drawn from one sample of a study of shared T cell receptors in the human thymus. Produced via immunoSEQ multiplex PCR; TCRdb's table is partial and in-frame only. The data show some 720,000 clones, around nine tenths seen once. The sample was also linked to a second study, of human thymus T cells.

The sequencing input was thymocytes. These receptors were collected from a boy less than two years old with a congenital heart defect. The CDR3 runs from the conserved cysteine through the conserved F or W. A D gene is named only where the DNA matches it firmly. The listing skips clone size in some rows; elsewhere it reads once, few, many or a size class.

cdr3_aa: CASSLTARYEQYF; cdr3_nt: TGCGCCAGCAGCCTTACTGCGAGATACGAGCAGTACTTC; clone_size: NA; v_call: TRBV10-2; j_call: TRBJ2-7; cdr3_length: 13; d_call: NA
cdr3_aa: CASSLGDTHSGNTIYF; cdr3_nt: TGTGCCAGCAGCTTGGGGGACACTCACTCTGGAAACACCATATATTTT; clone_size: NA; v_call: TRBV5-6; j_call: TRBJ1-3; cdr3_length: 16; d_call: NA
cdr3_aa: CASRPLGVSQETQYF; cdr3_nt: TGTGCCAGCCGCCCTCTAGGGGTCAGTCAGGAGACCCAGTACTTC; clone_size: NA; v_call: TRBV27; j_call: TRBJ2-5; cdr3_length: 15; d_call: NA
cdr3_aa: CASSLDRGGNTIYF; cdr3_nt: TGTGCCAGCAGTTTAGACAGGGGTGGAAACACCATATATTTT; clone_size: NA; v_call: TRBV6-1; j_call: TRBJ1-3; cdr3_length: 14; d_call: TRBD1
cdr3_aa: CASSQEVAGNHPTQYF; cdr3_nt: TGCGCCAGCAGCCAAGAAGTAGCGGGAAATCACCCTACGCAGTATTTT; clone_size: NA; v_call: TRBV4-3; j_call: TRBJ2-3; cdr3_length: 16; d_call: TRBD2
cdr3_aa: CASSRTSGHRTNEQFF; cdr3_nt: TGTGCCAGCAGCCGGACTAGCGGCCACCGTACGAATGAGCAGTTCTTC; clone_size: NA; v_call: TRBV6-4; j_call: TRBJ2-1; cdr3_length: 16; d_call: TRBD2
cdr3_aa: CASSGGQLTYEQYF; cdr3_nt: TGTGCCAGCAGTGGGGGACAGTTAACCTACGAGCAGTACTTC; clone_size: NA; v_call: TRBV6-1; j_call: TRBJ2-7; cdr3_length: 14; d_call: TRBD1
cdr3_aa: CASSLDGKGLVGSYEQYF; cdr3_nt: TGTGCCAGCAGCTTAGACGGGAAGGGACTAGTCGGTTCCTACGAGCAGTACTTC; clone_size: NA; v_call: TRBV11-3; j_call: TRBJ2-7; cdr3_length: 18; d_call: TRBD2
cdr3_aa: CASSLKGMTLFMNTEAFF; cdr3_nt: TGTGCCAGCAGCTTGAAGGGGATGACCCTATTTATGAACACTGAAGCTTTCTTT; clone_size: NA; v_call: TRBV5-4; j_call: TRBJ1-1; cdr3_length: 18; d_call: NA
cdr3_aa: CASSLTSGSYNEQFF; cdr3_nt: TGTGCCAGCAGCTTAACTAGCGGGAGCTACAATGAGCAGTTCTTC; clone_size: NA; v_call: TRBV11-2; j_call: TRBJ2-1; cdr3_length: 15; d_call: TRBD2
cdr3_aa: CASRAAVTDTQYF; cdr3_nt: TGCGCCAGCAGGGCGGCAGTCACAGATACGCAGTATTTT; clone_size: NA; v_call: TRBV5-1; j_call: TRBJ2-3; cdr3_length: 13; d_call: NA
cdr3_aa: CASSTYRDRGEKLFF; cdr3_nt: TGTGCCAGTAGTACCTACCGGGACAGGGGTGAAAAACTGTTTTTT; clone_size: once; v_call: TRBV19; j_call: TRBJ1-4; cdr3_length: 15; d_call: TRBD1
cdr3_aa: CAWMAPGGEKLFF; cdr3_nt: TGTGCCTGGATGGCCCCAGGGGGTGAAAAACTGTTTTTT; clone_size: NA; v_call: TRBV30; j_call: TRBJ1-4; cdr3_length: 13; d_call: TRBD1
cdr3_aa: CASSPPPGQPNTEAFF; cdr3_nt: TGTGCCAGCAGCCCCCCTCCGGGACAGCCAAACACTGAAGCTTTCTTT; clone_size: NA; v_call: TRBV7-9; j_call: TRBJ1-1; cdr3_length: 16; d_call: TRBD1
cdr3_aa: CASSQDGQGLSNTEAFF; cdr3_nt: TGCGCCAGCAGCCAAGATGGTCAGGGCCTGAGCAACACTGAAGCTTTCTTT; clone_size: NA; v_call: TRBV4-1; j_call: TRBJ1-1; cdr3_length: 17; d_call: NA
cdr3_aa: CASSLPGGEQYF; cdr3_nt: TGTGCCAGCAGTTTGCCCGGCGGTGAGCAGTACTTC; clone_size: NA; v_call: TRBV27; j_call: TRBJ2-7; cdr3_length: 12; d_call: NA
cdr3_aa: CSVEDRPPGQDNTEAFF; cdr3_nt: TGCAGCGTTGAAGATCGGCCTCCGGGACAGGACAACACTGAAGCTTTCTTT; clone_size: NA; v_call: TRBV29-1; j_call: TRBJ1-1; cdr3_length: 17; d_call: TRBD1
cdr3_aa: CASSESMKGRARGTDTQYF; cdr3_nt: TGCGCCAGCAGTGAGTCGATGAAGGGCCGGGCCAGGGGTACAGATACGCAGTATTTT; clone_size: NA; v_call: TRBV10-1; j_call: TRBJ2-3; cdr3_length: 19; d_call: NA
cdr3_aa: CASSPYKGSRSNTEAFF; cdr3_nt: TGTGCCAGCAGCCCCTATAAAGGGAGTAGGTCGAACACTGAAGCTTTCTTT; clone_size: NA; v_call: TRBV5-6; j_call: TRBJ1-1; cdr3_length: 17; d_call: NA
cdr3_aa: CASSSWTGSDTEAFF; cdr3_nt: TGTGCCAGCAGCTCCTGGACAGGGAGTGACACTGAAGCTTTCTTT; clone_size: NA; v_call: TRBV5-6; j_call: TRBJ1-1; cdr3_length: 15; d_call: TRBD1
cdr3_aa: CASSSNSQEGGVNEQFF; cdr3_nt: TGCGCCAGCAGCTCGAATTCGCAGGAGGGGGGGGTCAATGAGCAGTTCTTC; clone_size: NA; v_call: TRBV5-1; j_call: TRBJ2-1; cdr3_length: 17; d_call: NA
cdr3_aa: CASSRRGPKETQYF; cdr3_nt: TGTGCCAGCAGCCGGCGGGGTCCCAAAGAGACCCAGTACTTC; clone_size: NA; v_call: TRBV11-1; j_call: TRBJ2-5; cdr3_length: 14; d_call: NA